This T cell receptor (beta chain) was captured in a study of T cells in localized non-small cell lung cancer. The method was immunoSEQ multiplex PCR; TCRdb's version includes in-frame clones alone and lacks a portion of them. This sample carries roughly 34,000 clones, around 73% of them seen once, and the ten largest clones take about 36%. The CDR3 totals 13 residues. V lost 5 bases and J 0 bases, leaving 8 bases between the germline ends. Germline-derived CDR1 and CDR2 are SQVTM and ANQGSEA. The sequencing used peripheral blood, collected before any cancer treatment. This TCR was sampled from a male donor older than 55 with stage II squamous cell lung carcinoma. The chain links TRBV29-1 to TRBJ1-3; D unresolved. The CDR3 is CSVLPNSGNTIYF. The CDR3 DNA is TGCAGCGTTCTGCCTAACTCTGGAAACACCATATATTTT.